Shown below are 14 T cell receptor beta chains from a single sample sequenced in a study of neurological immune-mediated disorders. TCRdb analysed the 5' RACE reads with MiXCR anew, one entry per CDR3 protein. The sample includes about 38,000 distinct CDR3 sequences, 9.5% to 13% seen only once; the top ten take 3.5% to 4%. The sequenced sample was CD4+ T cells from blood. The receptors originated from a woman aged 30 to 39 with HTLV-1-associated myelopathy (HAM/TSP).

This clonotype was recorded at least ten times. In DNA form, the CDR3 reads TGTGCCAGCAGTTACGGGACAGGGTACACTGAAGCTTTCTTT. Protein sequence: CASSYGTGYTEAFF. V is TRBV6-5 and J is TRBJ1-1; 9 positions agree with TRBD1. The CDR3 is 14 residues long. V trimming: 2 bases; J trimming: 3 bases; junction bases outside the gene matches: 1. CDR1 and CDR2 from the germline V gene are MNHEY and SVGAGI.

This clonotype was counted ten times or more. The DNA for the CDR3 is TGTGCCAGCGGGGGGGACAGGGTTACGCAGTATTTT. Translated: CASGGDRVTQYF. This chain connects TRBV6-5 to TRBJ2-3, with 9 bases identical to TRBD1. Germline lookup yields CDR1 MNHEY and CDR2 SVGAGI. Germline trimming cut 8 bases from V and 8 bases from J; bases unmatched to any gene: 5. The CDR3 has 12 residues.

This clonotype has at least ten counts. The chain joins TRBV20-1 to TRBJ2-7; no reliable D call. The CDR3 loop spans 10 amino acids. V was trimmed by 6 bases and J by 6 bases, leaving 9 bases between them. CDR1 and CDR2 from the germline V gene are DFQATT and SNEGSKA (reference sequence). CDR3 nucleotide sequence: TGCAGTGCAACTTTGGGCGAGCAGTACTTC. Residues: CSATLGEQYF.

This clonotype was observed many times. The chain uses TRBV20-1 and TRBJ2-4; D might be TRBD2 (5 bases). Deletions cut 3 bases from V and 6 bases from J, with 12 bases between. This CDR3 contains 13 residues. Germline V gene data show CDR1 as DFQATT and CDR2 as SNEGSKA (reference sequence). CDR3: CSARGFGGNIQYF. CDR3 nucleotide sequence: TGCAGTGCTAGGGGGTTTGGAGGAAACATTCAGTACTTC.

The table lists this clonotype with many counts. A much larger clone differs from this one at a single base, so this may be a read error. This sequence joins TRBV5-6 and TRBJ2-1; D is uncertain. In germline, CDR1 is SGHDT, CDR2 YYEEEE. CDR3 length: 13 amino acids. CDR3: CVSSLALWGEQFF. As DNA, the CDR3 is TGTGTCAGCAGCTTGGCCTTGTGGGGAGAGCAGTTCTTC. The variable domain in full, completed from reference TRBV5-6 and TRBJ2-1, reads DAGVTQSPTHLIKTRGQQVTLRCSPKSGHDTVSWYQQALGQGPQFIFQYYEEEERQRGNFPDRFSGHQFPNYSSELNVNALLLGDSALYLCVSSLALWGEQFFGPGTRLTVL.

This clonotype was counted at least ten times. The junction shows a germline mismatch at one end, possibly a read error. Here the CDR3 DNA reads TGTGTCACCAGCAGAGCTCATACAGGAGATACGCAGTATTTT. Translated, it gives CVTSRAHTGDTQYF. V is TRBV15 and J is TRBJ2-3; a weak D match, TRBD1 (5 bases). Germline lookup yields CDR1 LNHNV and CDR2 YYDKDF (reference sequence). CDR3 length: 14 residues.

At least ten counts were recorded for this clonotype. V usage is TRBV7-9 and J usage is TRBJ2-3; 7 positions match TRBD1. The CDR3 totals 14 residues. CDR1 SEHNR and CDR2 FQNEAQ come from the germline V gene (reference sequence). V was pared by 4 bases and J by 1 base, with 2 bases of the junction left unmatched. The CDR3 DNA is TGTGCCAGCAGCTCCGGGACAGGCACAGATACGCAGTATTTT. Protein product: CASSSGTGTDTQYF.

This clonotype was counted at least ten times. This chain links TRBV20-1 with TRBJ2-1; tentative D call: TRBD1 (6 bases). Germline V gene data show CDR1 as DFQATT and CDR2 as SNEGSKA (reference sequence). The CDR3 spans 15 residues. V gave up 0 bases and J gave up 2 bases, with 11 bases separating them. The CDR3 protein is CSAREYRAPYNEQFF. As DNA, the CDR3 is TGCAGTGCTAGAGAATACAGGGCCCCCTACAATGAGCAGTTCTTC.

The rearrangement uses TRBV15 and TRBJ2-5, with 8 bases aligning to TRBD2. Germline CDR1 and CDR2: LNHNV and YYDKDF (reference sequence). The CDR3 extends over 19 amino acids. J gave up 1 base and V 1 base, and 14 bases lay outside the gene matches. The CDR3 region is CATSRGERSSGGSQETQYF. As DNA, the CDR3 is TGTGCCACCAGCAGAGGGGAGAGATCCAGCGGGGGCTCCCAAGAGACCCAGTACTTC.

This clonotype was detected many times. The rearrangement links TRBV3-1 to TRBJ2-2; 11 bases map to TRBD2. CDR1 is LGHDT, CDR2 YNNKEL, per germline (reference sequence). The CDR3 is made up of 14 amino acids. The ends lost 6 bases at V and 5 bases at J; junction bases unmatched: 2. The CDR3 sequence is CASSPSGGTGELFF. As DNA, the CDR3 is TGTGCCAGCAGTCCTAGCGGGGGGACCGGGGAGCTGTTTTTT.

This clonotype was counted at least ten times. This chain uses TRBV9 with TRBJ1-2; D is possibly TRBD1 (5 bases). The V end lost 0 bases, the J end lost 4 bases, and 13 bases lay between the germline ends. The CDR3 is 15 residues long. Germline V gives CDR1 SGDLS, CDR2 YYNGEE. The chain's CDR3 is CASSVGPGSAYGYTF. For the CDR3, the DNA is TGTGCCAGCAGCGTAGGACCAGGGTCAGCCTATGGCTACACCTTC.

The chain joins TRBV20-1 to TRBJ2-3; D might be TRBD1 or TRBD2, each matching 6 bases. Germline V gives CDR1 DFQATT, CDR2 SNEGSKA (reference sequence). Between the trimmed V and J ends, which lost 3 bases and 4 bases, there was a span of 14 bases. This CDR3 region has 14 residues. CDR3 bases: TGCAGTGCTAGGTGGGGGGCGCGTCCAGATACGCAGTATTTT. It codes for CSARWGARPDTQYF.

This clonotype was observed at least ten times. V is TRBV5-1 and J is TRBJ2-7; TRBD1 or TRBD2 may be the D gene (7 bases each). Germline CDR1 reads SGHRS; CDR2 reads YFSETQ. The CDR3 spans 15 residues. The germline V and J ends were trimmed by 4 bases and 3 bases, with 17 bases remaining between them. CDR3 bases: TGCGCCAGCAGCCTGGGGGGGACAGCACTCTACGAGCAGTACTTC. Residues: CASSLGGTALYEQYF.

The rearrangement joins TRBV19 to TRBJ1-5; 8 nucleotides match TRBD1. The CDR3 spans 17 residues. Losses at the gene ends were 6 bases for V and 6 bases for J; bases not matched to a gene: 16. CDR1 is LNHDA, CDR2 SQIVND, per germline (reference sequence). DNA for the CDR3: TGTGCCAGTAGCAATCTTCCCGGGACAGGATACGGTCAGCCCCAGCATTTT. It translates to CASSNLPGTGYGQPQHF. The variable domain in full, completed from reference TRBV19 and TRBJ1-5, reads DGGITQSPKYLFRKEGQNVTLSCEQNLNHDAMYWYRQDPGQGLRLIYYSQIVNDFQKGDIAEGYSVSREKKESFPLTVTSAQKNPTAFYLCASSNLPGTGYGQPQHFGDGTRLSIL.